This T cell receptor beta chain stems from a study of beta chain features in type 1 diabetes. Expressed TCRB transcripts got sequenced, as all isolated RNA was reverse transcribed. Method: immunoSEQ multiplex PCR; TCRdb's copy keeps in-frame clones and lacks some. The sample has some 500,000 clones, over 9.5% seen once. This clone was seen only a few times. Trimming removed 10 bases from V and 5 bases from J, with 18 bases in between. The CDR3 runs 14 residues. The V and J genes are TRBV23-1 and TRBJ1-5; D might be TRBD1 (6 bases). TRBV23-1 is treated as an ORF (open reading frame) with a function not yet certain. The receptor comes from a woman aged 18-29 years in good health. Source material: naive CD4+ T cells from blood. CDR3 nucleotide sequence: TGCGCCATCCACTCCTGGGGGGCGGATCAGCCCCAGCATTTT. Amino acid sequence: CAIHSWGADQPQHF.